The 13 T cell receptor beta chains below were found in one sample sequenced in a study of OX40 agonist ivuxolimab in advanced cancers. Libraries came from the immunoSEQ multiplex PCR assay. The table was pulled from immuneACCESS by TCRdb, which kept in-frame rearrangements only. Such tables lose some clones; where checked, under half of the loss comes from unresolved V genes, and the rest has no known cause. The sample table contains around 34,000 clones; only one count was recorded for about 86% of them. Under 1.5% of the sample goes to the ten largest clones. The specimen comprised CD4+ or CD8+ T cells sorted from blood, sampled in a trial of the OX40 agonist ivuxolimab. Receptor source: an adult with an advanced solid tumor such as melanoma, head and neck, liver or kidney cancer.

The chain employs TRBV9 and TRBJ2-2, with TRBD2 matching over 7 bases. V was clipped by 4 bases and J by 3 bases; unmatched bases: 6. The CDR3 has 15 residues. The germline V gene encodes CDR1 SGDLS and CDR2 YYNGEE. The CDR3 loop reads CASSPRDYDTGELFF. The CDR3 region has the DNA TGTGCCAGCAGCCCGCGGGACTACGACACCGGGGAGCTGTTTTTT.

The chain is built from TRBV6-5 and TRBJ2-7, with a possible D match to TRBD1 (6 bases). This CDR3 is built from 14 residues. V was trimmed by 5 bases and J by 1 base, leaving 12 bases between them. Germline CDR1 is MNHEY and CDR2 is SVGAGI. The DNA for the CDR3 is TGTGCCAGCAGTATACACAGGGCTTCCTACGAGCAGTACTTC. Encoded protein: CASSIHRASYEQYF.

As to this clone: It is likely a read error, because the conserved phenylalanine at the end of the CDR3 is missing. The DNA is left out, because the CDR3 cannot be placed on it with certainty; the CDR3 is given as TCRdb lists it. This chain joins TRBV18 and TRBJ1-2; the D call of TRBD1 is as the table states it, not checked on the DNA. Looked up from germline, CDR1 is KGHSH and CDR2 is LQKENI. Including both end residues, the CDR3 is 10 amino acids long. This CDR3 reads CASSPPSGGI.

This clone was recorded a few times. The chain has TRBV9 and TRBJ1-3; possible D gene TRBD1, 6 bases. The V gene lost 2 bases and the J gene lost 2 bases, with 11 bases spanning the gap. In germline, CDR1 is SGDLS, CDR2 YYNGEE. This CDR3 is 15 amino acids long. The CDR3 sequence is CASSVNEGAGNTIYF. The CDR3, as DNA: TGTGCCAGCAGCGTTAACGAGGGGGCTGGAAACACCATATATTTT.

V gene TRBV7-2 combines with J gene TRBJ2-2; no clear D. This CDR3 comprises 16 residues. CDR1 is SGHTA and CDR2 is FQGNSA in the germline V gene. V dropped 2 bases and J dropped 1 base, with 11 bases sitting between them. The CDR3 is CASSLYGLRNTGELFF. DNA of the CDR3: TGTGCCAGCAGCTTATACGGTCTACGGAACACCGGGGAGCTGTTTTTT. Together with reference TRBV7-2 and TRBJ2-2, the CDR3 gives the full variable domain: GAGVSQSPSNKVTEKGKDVELRCDPISGHTALYWYRQSLGQGLEFLIYFQGNSAPDKSGLPSDRFSAERTGGSVSTLTIQRTQQEDSAVYLCASSLYGLRNTGELFFGEGSRLTVL.

The rearrangement uses TRBV29-1 and TRBJ1-4; 9 bases are a match to TRBD1. V lost 6 bases, J lost 8 bases, and 7 bases stayed unmatched. This CDR3 comprises 13 residues. The V gene's germline CDR1 is SQVTM and CDR2 ANQGSEA. CDR3 DNA: TGCAGCGTGTCGACAGGGGGGGAAGAAAAACTGTTTTTT. Protein sequence: CSVSTGGEEKLFF. The variable domain in full, completed from reference TRBV29-1 and TRBJ1-4, reads SAVISQKPSRDICQRGTSLTIQCQVDSQVTMMFWYRQQPGQSLTLIATANQGSEATYESGFVIDKFPISRPNLTFSTLTVSNMSPEDSSIYLCSVSTGGEEKLFFGSGTQLSVL.

CDR3 residues: CASSLAGARADTQYF. The CDR3 DNA reads as TGCGCCAGCAGCTTGGCGGGGGCGCGGGCAGATACGCAGTATTTT. This rearrangement joins TRBV5-1 to TRBJ2-3, with D perhaps matching TRBD1 or TRBD2 (6 bases each). V dropped 0 bases and J dropped 4 bases, with 12 bases sitting between them. This CDR3 contains 15 residues. Per germline, CDR1 SGHRS and CDR2 YFSETQ. The full variable domain, completed using reference TRBV5-1 and TRBJ2-3, is KAGVTQTPRYLIKTRGQQVTLSCSPISGHRSVSWYQQTPGQGLQFLFEYFSETQRNKGNFPGRFSGRQFSNSRSEMNVSTLELGDSALYLCASSLAGARADTQYFGPGTRLTVL.

The chain combines TRBV18 with TRBJ2-7, with D uncertain. Deletions cut 2 bases from V and 6 bases from J, with 14 bases between. Germline loops: CDR1 KGHSH, CDR2 LQKENI. The CDR3 is made up of 14 amino acids. For the CDR3, the DNA is TGTGCCAGCTCACCAGGCCTCGACCCCATCGAGCAGTACTTC. Translation: CASSPGLDPIEQYF.

J is TRBJ1-6 and V is TRBV6-1; D unresolved. This CDR3 spans 12 amino acids. Trimming stripped 8 bases from V and 6 bases from J, with 8 bases between. Germline CDR1 reads MNHNS; CDR2 reads SASEGT. The CDR3 reads CASSGGNSPLHF. For the CDR3, the DNA is TGTGCCAGCTCAGGCGGTAATTCACCCCTCCACTTT.

Judged by abundance, this clone is medium-sized. The V gene is TRBV5-1, the J gene TRBJ2-5; 8 positions agree with TRBD2. The CDR3 contains 14 residues. Germline assignment: CDR1 SGHRS and CDR2 YFSETQ. Trimming removed 1 base from V and 5 bases from J; junction bases left unmatched: 4. The CDR3 nucleotides read TGCGCCAGCAGCTTGATCGGCGGGGGGGAGACCCAGTACTTC. As protein: CASSLIGGGETQYF.

The J gene is TRBJ2-7, the V gene TRBV5-8; no reliable D call. Looked up from germline, CDR1 is SGHTS and CDR2 is YDEGEE. The germline V and J ends were trimmed by 1 base and 4 bases, with 27 bases remaining between them. The CDR3 covers 19 residues. In nucleotides, the CDR3 is TGTGCCAGCAGCTTGAATTCCAGACGGAGCAGCTCTCTACTATACGAGCAGTACTTC. It yields the protein CASSLNSRRSSSLLYEQYF.

The V gene is TRBV23-1, the J gene TRBJ1-4; D ambiguous. TRBV23-1 is annotated as an ORF whose role is uncertain. The CDR3 runs 15 residues. The ends were cut back, 6 bases at V and 3 bases at J, with 14 bases in the middle. The CDR3 sequence: CASSTGGRPNEKLFF. DNA for the CDR3: TGCGCCAGCAGCACGGGAGGGCGGCCTAATGAAAAACTGTTTTTT.

The J gene is TRBJ2-2, the V gene TRBV10-1; D is unresolved. The CDR3 extends over 12 amino acids. The V and J ends lost 8 bases and 1 base respectively, with 5 bases between them. Looked up from germline, CDR1 is WNHNN and CDR2 is SYGVQD (reference sequence). Here the CDR3 reads CASGRNTGELFF. For the CDR3, the DNA is TGCGCCAGCGGTAGGAACACCGGGGAGCTGTTTTTT.